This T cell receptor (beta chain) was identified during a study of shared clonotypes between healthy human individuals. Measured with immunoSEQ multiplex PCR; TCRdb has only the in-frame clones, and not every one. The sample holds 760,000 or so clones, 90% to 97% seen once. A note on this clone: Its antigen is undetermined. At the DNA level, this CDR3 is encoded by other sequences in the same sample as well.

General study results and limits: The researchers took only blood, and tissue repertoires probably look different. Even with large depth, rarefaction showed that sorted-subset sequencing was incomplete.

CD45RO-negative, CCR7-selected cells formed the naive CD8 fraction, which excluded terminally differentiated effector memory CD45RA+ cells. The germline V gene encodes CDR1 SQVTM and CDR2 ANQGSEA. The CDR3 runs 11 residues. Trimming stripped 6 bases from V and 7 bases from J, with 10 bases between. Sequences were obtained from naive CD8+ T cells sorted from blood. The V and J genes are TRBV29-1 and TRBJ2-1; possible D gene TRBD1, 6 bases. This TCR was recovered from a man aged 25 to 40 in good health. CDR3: CSVTGTNEQFF. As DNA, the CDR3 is TGCAGCGTCACAGGGACAAATGAGCAGTTCTTC.